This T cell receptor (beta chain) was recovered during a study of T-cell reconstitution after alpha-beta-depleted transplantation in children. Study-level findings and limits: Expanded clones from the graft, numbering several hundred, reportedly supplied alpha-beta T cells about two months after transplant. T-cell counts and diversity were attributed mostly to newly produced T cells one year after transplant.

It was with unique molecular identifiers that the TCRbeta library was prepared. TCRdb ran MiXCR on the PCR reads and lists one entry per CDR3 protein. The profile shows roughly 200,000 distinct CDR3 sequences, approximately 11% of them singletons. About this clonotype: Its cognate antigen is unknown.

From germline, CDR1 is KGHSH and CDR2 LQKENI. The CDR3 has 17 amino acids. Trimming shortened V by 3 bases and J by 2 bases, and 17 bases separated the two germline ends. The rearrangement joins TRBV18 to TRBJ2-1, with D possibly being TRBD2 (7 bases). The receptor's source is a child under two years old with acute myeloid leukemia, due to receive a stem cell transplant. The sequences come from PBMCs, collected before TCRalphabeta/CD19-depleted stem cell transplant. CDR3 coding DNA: TGTGCCAGCTCACCTGTAGGGGGGGTCAGGGCCTACAATGAGCAGTTCTTC. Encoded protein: CASSPVGGVRAYNEQFF.